These T cell receptor beta chains were read from a single sample in a study of blood T cells in healthy people across ages. TCRdb recomputed calls from the 5' RACE reads with MiXCR, one row per CDR3 protein. The sample carries about 970,000 distinct CDR3 sequences, roughly 51% recorded once. The source material was blood. Receptor source: a woman aged 55 to 70 in good health. Each CDR3 is given with its conserved first and last residue. D genes are given only for firm matches. The size of a clone is reported for some rows only, either as once, few or many, or as a class for expanded clones.

CDR3 DNA,CDR3 protein,clone size,D gene,V gene,J gene
TGTGCCAGCAGCTTGGCCCGTCTAGCGGGATACACAGATACGCAGTATTTT,CASSLARLAGYTDTQYF,NA,TRBD2,TRBV5-5,TRBJ2-3
TGTGCCAGCAGCTTCTGGGTTAGCGGGACTTACGAGCAGTTCTTC,CASSFWVSGTYEQFF,NA,TRBD2,TRBV7-2,TRBJ2-1
TGCGCCAGCAGCCCCCTAGGGGGGCTTGCCAAAAACATTCAGTACTTC,CASSPLGGLAKNIQYF,few,NA,TRBV5-1,TRBJ2-4
TGCGCCAGCAGCCAAGATTTAGGCGGTAGCTCCTACAATGAGCAGTTCTTC,CASSQDLGGSSYNEQFF,NA,NA,TRBV4-3,TRBJ2-1
TGTGCCAGCAGCATGACGGCCTCGAACTATATATCCTACGAGCAGTACTTC,CASSMTASNYISYEQYF,once,NA,TRBV7-2,TRBJ2-7
TGTGCCAGCAGCTTAGGACGGCGGGAGGAGACCCAGTACTTC,CASSLGRREETQYF,many,TRBD2,TRBV7-2,TRBJ2-5
TGTGCCAGCAGACCGGACAGGTCCTCCTACGAGCAGTACTTC,CASRPDRSSYEQYF,NA,TRBD1,TRBV6-5,TRBJ2-7
TGTGCCAGCAGTTTGCAACCGACTAGCGGGGTCTCCTACGAGCAGTACTTC,CASSLQPTSGVSYEQYF,NA,TRBD2,TRBV27,TRBJ2-7
TGCAGTGCGGGTTGTTGGACAGGGACCTACGAACAGTACTTC,CSAGCWTGTYEQYF,once,TRBD1,TRBV20-1,TRBJ2-7
TGTGCCAGCAGCTTATACCGGGAGCAGTACTTC,CASSLYREQYF,many,NA,TRBV7-2,TRBJ2-7
TGTGCCAGCAGCTTCCAGATGGGGGGCATTTCCTACGAGCAGTACTTC,CASSFQMGGISYEQYF,NA,NA,TRBV5-6,TRBJ2-7
TGTGCCACCAGTGAGCCGGGACTAGCGGGAGAGGAGCAGTACTTC,CATSEPGLAGEEQYF,NA,TRBD2,TRBV24-1,TRBJ2-5
TGTGCCAGCAGCTCCGGGACTTACTCCTACAATGAGCAGTACTTC,CASSSGTYSYNEQYF,NA,NA,TRBV11-2,TRBJ2-7
TGTGCCAGCAGGGCAAGACTAGCGGCCAACCCCTACAATGAGCAGTTCTTC,CASRARLAANPYNEQFF,NA,TRBD2,TRBV6-1,TRBJ2-1
TGTGCCAGCTCACCTGGACACAAATCCTACGAGCAGTACTTC,CASSPGHKSYEQYF,NA,NA,TRBV18,TRBJ2-7
TGTGCCAGCAGTTTAAGGGATGGGACCCCCGAGCAGTACTTC,CASSLRDGTPEQYF,NA,NA,TRBV28,TRBJ2-7
TGTGCCAGCAGCAGGGGTCCGGGTCGAAGTCGGGCTGGCTACACCTTC,CASSRGPGRSRAGYTF,NA,NA,TRBV21-1,TRBJ1-2
TGCAGTGCAAGTCGGGGACTAGATGGACTAGCGGGAGTAGAGACCCAGTACTTC,CSASRGLDGLAGVETQYF,few,TRBD2,TRBV20-1,TRBJ2-5
TGTGCCAGCAGTCCATATTACAGGACTGAAGCTTTCTTT,CASSPYYRTEAFF,few,NA,TRBV12-3/TRBV12-4,TRBJ1-1
TGCAGCGTTGAAAGGGTGGGAGGGAGACAAGAGACCCAGTACTTC,CSVERVGGRQETQYF,NA,TRBD2,TRBV29-1,TRBJ2-5
TGCAGTGCCCCCAGGACTGGCGGGGGAATCTACGAGCAGTACTTC,CSAPRTGGGIYEQYF,NA,TRBD2,TRBV20-1,TRBJ2-7